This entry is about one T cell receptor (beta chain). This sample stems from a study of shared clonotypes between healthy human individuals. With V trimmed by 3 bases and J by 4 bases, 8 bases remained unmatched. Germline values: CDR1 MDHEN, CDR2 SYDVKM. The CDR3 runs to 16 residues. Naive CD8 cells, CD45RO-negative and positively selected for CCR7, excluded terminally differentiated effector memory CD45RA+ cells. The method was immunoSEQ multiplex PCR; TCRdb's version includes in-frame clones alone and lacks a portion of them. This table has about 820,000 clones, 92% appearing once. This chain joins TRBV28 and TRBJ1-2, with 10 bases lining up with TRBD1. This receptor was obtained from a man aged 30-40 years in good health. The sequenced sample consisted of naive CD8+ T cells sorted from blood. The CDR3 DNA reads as TGTGCCAGCAGTTTTTGGGACAGGGGATCTTCCTATGGCTACACCTTC. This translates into CASSFWDRGSSYGYTF.